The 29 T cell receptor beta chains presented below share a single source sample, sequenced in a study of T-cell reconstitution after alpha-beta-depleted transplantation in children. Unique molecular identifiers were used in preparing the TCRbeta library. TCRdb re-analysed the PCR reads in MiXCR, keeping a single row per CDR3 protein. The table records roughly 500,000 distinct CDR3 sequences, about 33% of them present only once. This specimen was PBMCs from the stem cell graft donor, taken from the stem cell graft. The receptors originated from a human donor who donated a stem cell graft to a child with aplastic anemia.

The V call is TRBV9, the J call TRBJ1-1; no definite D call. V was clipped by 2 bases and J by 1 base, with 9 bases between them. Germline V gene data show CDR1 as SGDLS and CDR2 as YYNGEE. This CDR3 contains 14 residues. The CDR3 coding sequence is TGTGCCAGCAGCGTGGCTCTCAAGAACACTGAAGCTTTCTTT. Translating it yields CASSVALKNTEAFF.

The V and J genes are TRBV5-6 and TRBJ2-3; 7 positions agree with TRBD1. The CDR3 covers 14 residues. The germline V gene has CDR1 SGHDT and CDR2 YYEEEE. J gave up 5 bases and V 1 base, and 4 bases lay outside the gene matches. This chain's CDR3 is CASSLKGAGDTQYF. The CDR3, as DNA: TGTGCCAGCAGCTTGAAGGGGGCGGGAGATACGCAGTATTTT.

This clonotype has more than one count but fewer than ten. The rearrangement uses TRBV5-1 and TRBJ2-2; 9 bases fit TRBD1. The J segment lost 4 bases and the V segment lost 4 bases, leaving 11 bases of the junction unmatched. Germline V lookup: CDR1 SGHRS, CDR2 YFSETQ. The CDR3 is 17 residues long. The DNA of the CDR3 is TGCGCCAGCAGCCCGGCCGGGACAGGGATCGGCACCGGGGAGCTGTTTTTT. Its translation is CASSPAGTGIGTGELFF.

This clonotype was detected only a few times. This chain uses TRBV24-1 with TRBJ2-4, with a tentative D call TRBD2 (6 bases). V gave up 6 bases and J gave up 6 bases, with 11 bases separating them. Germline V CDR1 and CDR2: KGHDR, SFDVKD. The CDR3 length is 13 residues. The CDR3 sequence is CATSSGSGNIQYF. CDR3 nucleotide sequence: TGTGCCACCAGTTCCGGGAGCGGAAACATTCAGTACTTC.

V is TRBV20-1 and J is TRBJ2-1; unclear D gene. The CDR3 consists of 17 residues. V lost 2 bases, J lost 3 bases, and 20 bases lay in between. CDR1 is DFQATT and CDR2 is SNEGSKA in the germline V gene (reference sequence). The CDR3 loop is CSARPGDQTENYNEQFF. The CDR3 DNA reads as TGCAGTGCTAGACCGGGTGACCAAACAGAGAACTACAATGAGCAGTTCTTC.

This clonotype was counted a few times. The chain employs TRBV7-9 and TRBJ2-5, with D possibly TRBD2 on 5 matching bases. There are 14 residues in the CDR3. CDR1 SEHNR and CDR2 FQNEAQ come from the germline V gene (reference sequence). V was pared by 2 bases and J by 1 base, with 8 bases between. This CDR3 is CASSLMAGQETQYF. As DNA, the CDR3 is TGTGCCAGCAGCTTAATGGCGGGCCAAGAGACCCAGTACTTC.

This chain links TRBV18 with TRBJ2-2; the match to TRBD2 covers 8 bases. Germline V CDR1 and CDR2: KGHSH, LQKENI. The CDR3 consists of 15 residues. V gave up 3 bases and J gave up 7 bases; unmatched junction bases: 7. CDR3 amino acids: CASSPSAGVVGELFF. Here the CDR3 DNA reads TGTGCCAGCTCACCGTCAGCGGGAGTGGTCGGGGAGCTGTTTTTT. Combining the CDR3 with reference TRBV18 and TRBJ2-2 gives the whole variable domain NAGVMQNPRHLVRRRGQEARLRCSPMKGHSHVYWYRQLPEEGLKFMVYLQKENIIDESGMPKERFSAEFPKEGPSILRIQQVVRGDSAAYFCASSPSAGVVGELFFGEGSRLTVL.

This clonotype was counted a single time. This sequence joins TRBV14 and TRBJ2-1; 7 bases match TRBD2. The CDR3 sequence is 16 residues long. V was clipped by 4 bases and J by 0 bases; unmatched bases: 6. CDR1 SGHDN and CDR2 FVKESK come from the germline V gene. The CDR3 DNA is TGTGCCAGCAGCCCCGTACTAGCGAACTCCTACAATGAGCAGTTCTTC. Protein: CASSPVLANSYNEQFF.

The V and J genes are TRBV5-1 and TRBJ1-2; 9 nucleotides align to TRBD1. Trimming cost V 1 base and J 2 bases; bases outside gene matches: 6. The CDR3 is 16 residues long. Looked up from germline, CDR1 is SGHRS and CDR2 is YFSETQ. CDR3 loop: CASSLSPDRGNYGYTF. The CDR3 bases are TGCGCCAGCAGCTTGAGCCCAGACAGGGGGAACTATGGCTACACCTTC.

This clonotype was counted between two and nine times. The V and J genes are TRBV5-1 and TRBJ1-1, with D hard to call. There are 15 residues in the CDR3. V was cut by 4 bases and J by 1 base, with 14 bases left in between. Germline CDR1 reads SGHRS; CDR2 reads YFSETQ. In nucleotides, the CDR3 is TGCGCCAGCAGCCCTATCGGGGAGGAGAACACTGAAGCTTTCTTT. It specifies CASSPIGEENTEAFF.

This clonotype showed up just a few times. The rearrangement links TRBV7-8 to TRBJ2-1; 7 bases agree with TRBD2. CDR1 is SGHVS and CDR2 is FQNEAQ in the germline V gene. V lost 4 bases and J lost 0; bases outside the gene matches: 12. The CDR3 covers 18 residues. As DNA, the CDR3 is TGTGCCAGCAGCTGGCCCCAGGCCAGCGGGAACTCCTACAATGAGCAGTTCTTC. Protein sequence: CASSWPQASGNSYNEQFF.

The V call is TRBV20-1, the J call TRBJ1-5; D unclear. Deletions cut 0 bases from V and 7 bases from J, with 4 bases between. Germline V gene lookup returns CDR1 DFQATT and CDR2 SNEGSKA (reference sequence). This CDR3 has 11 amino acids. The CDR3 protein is CSARDQQPQHF. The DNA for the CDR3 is TGCAGTGCTAGAGACCAACAGCCCCAGCATTTT.

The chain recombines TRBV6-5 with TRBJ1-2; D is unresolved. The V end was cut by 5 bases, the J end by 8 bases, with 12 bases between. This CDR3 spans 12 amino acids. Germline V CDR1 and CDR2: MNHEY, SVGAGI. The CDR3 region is CASSDYTGGYTF. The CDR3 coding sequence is TGTGCCAGCAGTGATTACACGGGGGGCTACACCTTC.

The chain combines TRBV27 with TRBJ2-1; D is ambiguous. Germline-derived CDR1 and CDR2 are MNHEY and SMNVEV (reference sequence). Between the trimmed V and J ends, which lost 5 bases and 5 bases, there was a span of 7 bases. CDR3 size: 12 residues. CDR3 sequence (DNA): TGTGCCAGCAGTGCTCACAACAATGAGCAGTTCTTC. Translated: CASSAHNNEQFF.

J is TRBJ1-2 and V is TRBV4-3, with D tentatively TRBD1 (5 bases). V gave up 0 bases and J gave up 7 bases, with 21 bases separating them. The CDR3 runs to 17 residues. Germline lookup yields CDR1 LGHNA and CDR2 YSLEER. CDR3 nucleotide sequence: TGCGCCAGCAGCCAAGATCTGGTAAGGGGCCTGACGAGTGGCTACACCTTC. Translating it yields CASSQDLVRGLTSGYTF.

This CDR3 reads CSVTGVLSYNEQFF. The CDR3 DNA follows: TGCAGCGTTACAGGGGTACTCTCCTACAATGAGCAGTTCTTC. The chain recombines TRBV29-1 with TRBJ2-1, with 7 bases matching TRBD1. There are 14 residues in the CDR3. V shed 5 bases and J 0 bases; nucleotides not matched to a gene: 4. Germline lookup yields CDR1 SQVTM and CDR2 ANQGSEA.

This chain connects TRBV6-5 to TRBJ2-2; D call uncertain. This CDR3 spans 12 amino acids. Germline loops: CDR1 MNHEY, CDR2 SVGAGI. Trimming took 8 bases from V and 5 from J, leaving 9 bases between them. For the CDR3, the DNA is TGTGCCAGCGGGCCCATAACCGGGGAGCTGTTTTTT. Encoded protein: CASGPITGELFF.

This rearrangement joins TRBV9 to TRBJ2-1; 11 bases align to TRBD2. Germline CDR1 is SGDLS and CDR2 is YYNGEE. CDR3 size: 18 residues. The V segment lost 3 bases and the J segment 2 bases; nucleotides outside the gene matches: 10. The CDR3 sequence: CASSASGTSGFTYNEQFF. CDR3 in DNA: TGTGCCAGCAGCGCCTCCGGGACTAGCGGTTTTACCTACAATGAGCAGTTCTTC.

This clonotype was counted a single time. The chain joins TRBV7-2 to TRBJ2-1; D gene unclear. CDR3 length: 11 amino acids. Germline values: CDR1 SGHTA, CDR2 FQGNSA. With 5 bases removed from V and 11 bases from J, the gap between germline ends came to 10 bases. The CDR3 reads CASSLLGQQFF. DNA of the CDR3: TGTGCCAGCAGCCTCCTAGGTCAGCAGTTCTTC.

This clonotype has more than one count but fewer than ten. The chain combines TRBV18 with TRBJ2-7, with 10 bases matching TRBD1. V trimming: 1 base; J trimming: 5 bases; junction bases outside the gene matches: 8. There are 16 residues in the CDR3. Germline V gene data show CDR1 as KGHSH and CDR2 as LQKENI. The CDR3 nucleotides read TGTGCCAGCTCACCACTTTCGGGGACAGGGGATCACGAGCAGTACTTC. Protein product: CASSPLSGTGDHEQYF.

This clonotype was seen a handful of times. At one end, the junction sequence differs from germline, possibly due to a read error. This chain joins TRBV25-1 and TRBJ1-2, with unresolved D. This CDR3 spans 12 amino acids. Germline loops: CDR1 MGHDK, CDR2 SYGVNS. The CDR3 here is CASSEYIPGRPF. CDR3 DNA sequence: TGTGCCAGCAGTGAATATATTCCCGGAAGACCCTTC.

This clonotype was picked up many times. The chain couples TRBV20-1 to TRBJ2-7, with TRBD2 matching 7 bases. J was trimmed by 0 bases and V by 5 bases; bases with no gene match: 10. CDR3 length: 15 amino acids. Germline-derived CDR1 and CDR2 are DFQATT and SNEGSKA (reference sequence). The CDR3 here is CSADTGREVSYEQYF. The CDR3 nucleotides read TGCAGTGCTGATACGGGCCGGGAGGTCTCCTACGAGCAGTACTTC.

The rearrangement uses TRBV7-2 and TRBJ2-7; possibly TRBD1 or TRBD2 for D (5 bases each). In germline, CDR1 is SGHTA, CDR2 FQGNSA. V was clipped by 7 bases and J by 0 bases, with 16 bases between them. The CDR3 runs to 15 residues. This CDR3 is CASTLTGTSSYEQYF. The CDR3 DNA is TGTGCCAGCACGCTGACCGGGACGAGCTCCTACGAGCAGTACTTC.

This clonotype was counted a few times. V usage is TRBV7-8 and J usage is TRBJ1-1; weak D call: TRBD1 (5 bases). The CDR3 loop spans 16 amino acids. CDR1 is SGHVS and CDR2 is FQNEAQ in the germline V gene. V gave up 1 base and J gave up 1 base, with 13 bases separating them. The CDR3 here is CASSLVGARTNTEAFF. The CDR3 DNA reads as TGTGCCAGCAGCTTAGTTGGGGCCAGGACGAACACTGAAGCTTTCTTT.

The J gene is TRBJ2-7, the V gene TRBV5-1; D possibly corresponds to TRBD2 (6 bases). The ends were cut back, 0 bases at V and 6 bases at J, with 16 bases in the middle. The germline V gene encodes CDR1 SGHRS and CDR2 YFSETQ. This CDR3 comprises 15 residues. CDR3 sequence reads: CASSLDGGALLEQYV. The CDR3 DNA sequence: TGCGCCAGCAGCTTGGATGGAGGGGCACTTCTCGAGCAGTACGTC.

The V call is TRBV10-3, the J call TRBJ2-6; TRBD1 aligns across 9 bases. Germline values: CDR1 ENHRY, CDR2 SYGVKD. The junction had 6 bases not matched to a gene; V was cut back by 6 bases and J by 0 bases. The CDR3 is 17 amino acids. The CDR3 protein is CAISSGTGSSGANVLTF. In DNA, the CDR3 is TGTGCCATCAGCTCCGGGACAGGGAGCTCTGGGGCCAACGTCCTGACTTTC.

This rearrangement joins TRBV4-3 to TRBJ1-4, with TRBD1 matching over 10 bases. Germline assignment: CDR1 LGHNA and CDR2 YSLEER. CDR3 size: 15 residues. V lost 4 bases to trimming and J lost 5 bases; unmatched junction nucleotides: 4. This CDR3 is CASSPGQGDNEKLFF. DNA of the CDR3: TGCGCCAGCAGCCCAGGACAGGGGGACAATGAAAAACTGTTTTTT.

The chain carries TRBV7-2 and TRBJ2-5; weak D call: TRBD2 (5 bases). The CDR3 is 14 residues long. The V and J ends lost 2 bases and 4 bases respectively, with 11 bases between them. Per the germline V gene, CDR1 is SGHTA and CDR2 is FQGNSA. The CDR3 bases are TGTGCCAGCAGCTTATACGGCGCGGGAGAGACCCAGTACTTC. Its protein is CASSLYGAGETQYF.

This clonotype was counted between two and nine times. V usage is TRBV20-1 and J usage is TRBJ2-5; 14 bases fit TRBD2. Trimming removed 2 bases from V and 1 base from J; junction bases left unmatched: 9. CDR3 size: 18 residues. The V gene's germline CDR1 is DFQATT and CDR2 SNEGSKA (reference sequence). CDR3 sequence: CSARTGLAGAISQETQYF. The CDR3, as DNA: TGCAGTGCTAGAACGGGACTAGCGGGAGCTATTTCCCAAGAGACCCAGTACTTC.